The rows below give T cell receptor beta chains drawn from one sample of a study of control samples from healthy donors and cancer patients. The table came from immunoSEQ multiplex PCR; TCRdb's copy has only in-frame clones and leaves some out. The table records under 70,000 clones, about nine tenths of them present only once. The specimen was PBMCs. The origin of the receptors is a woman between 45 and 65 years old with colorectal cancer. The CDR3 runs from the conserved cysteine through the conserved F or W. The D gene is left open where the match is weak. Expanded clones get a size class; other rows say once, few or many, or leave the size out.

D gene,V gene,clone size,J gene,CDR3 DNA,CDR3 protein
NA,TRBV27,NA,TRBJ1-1,TGTGCCAGCAGTTTATCCCCGGCCGCAACTGAAGCTTTCTTT,CASSLSPAATEAFF
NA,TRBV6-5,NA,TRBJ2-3,TGTGCCAGGTCTCAGGGAGGCACAGATACGCAGTATTTT,CARSQGGTDTQYF
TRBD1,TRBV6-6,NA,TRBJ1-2,TGTGCCAGCAGTCACTCAACAGGGGGCTTGGGCGGCTACACCTTC,CASSHSTGGLGGYTF
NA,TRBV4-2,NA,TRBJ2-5,TGTGCCAGCAGCCAAGTGGTAGCTTCGGAGACCCAGTACTTC,CASSQVVASETQYF
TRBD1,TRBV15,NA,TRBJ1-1,TGTGCCACCAGCAGTGACAGGGGATTTGAAGCTTTCTTT,CATSSDRGFEAFF
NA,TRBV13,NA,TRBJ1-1,TGTGCCAGCCGGGTAAACACTGAAGCTTTCTTT,CASRVNTEAFF
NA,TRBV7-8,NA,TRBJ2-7,TGTGCCAGCAGCTTCAGTCACAGACCACCCTACGAGCAGTACTTC,CASSFSHRPPYEQYF
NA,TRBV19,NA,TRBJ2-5,TGTGCCAGTAGGATGGGAGTGGGTCAAGAGACCCAGTACTTC,CASRMGVGQETQYF
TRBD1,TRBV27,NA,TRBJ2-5,TGTGCCAGCAGTTCCTGGACAGGGGGCGCAGAGACCCAGTACTTC,CASSSWTGGAETQYF
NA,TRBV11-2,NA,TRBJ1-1,TGTGCCAGCAGCCGACAGAACACTGAAGCTTTCTTT,CASSRQNTEAFF
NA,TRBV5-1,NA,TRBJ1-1,TGCGCCAGCAGCTTCCGGGACGGGAACACTGAAGCTTTCTTT,CASSFRDGNTEAFF
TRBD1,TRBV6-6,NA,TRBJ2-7,TGTGCCAGCAGCCACGGGGGACAGGGGGCATACGAGCAGTACTTC,CASSHGGQGAYEQYF
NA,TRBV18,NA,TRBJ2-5,TGTGCCAGCTCACCAGCGGAGGGGGACGGACCTCTGGGGGAGACCCAGTACTTC,CASSPAEGDGPLGETQYF
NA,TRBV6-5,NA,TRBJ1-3,TGTGCCAGTTTGGCGGGGTATCCTGGAAACACCATATATTTT,CASLAGYPGNTIYF
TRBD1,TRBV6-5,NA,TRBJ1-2,TGTGCCAGCAGTTACTCGGGACAGGGGGTGGGCTATGGCTACACCTTC,CASSYSGQGVGYGYTF
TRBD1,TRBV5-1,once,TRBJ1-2,TGCGCCAGCAGCTTAGAGACAGGGGGACCGCCTTATGGCTACACCTTC,CASSLETGGPPYGYTF
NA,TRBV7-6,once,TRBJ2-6,TGTGCCAGCAGCTTAGGTGGGGCCAACGTCCTGACTTTC,CASSLGGANVLTF
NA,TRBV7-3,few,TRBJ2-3,TGTGCCAGCAGCTTACGAGGGGGTTCCACAGATACGCAGTATTTT,CASSLRGGSTDTQYF
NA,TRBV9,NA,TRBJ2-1,TGTGCCAGCAGCCCCGGGTTAACTACCGTGGATGAGCAGTTCTTC,CASSPGLTTVDEQFF
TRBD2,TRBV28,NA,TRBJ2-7,TGTGCCAGCAGTTCGTACCGACTAGCGGGACTCTCCTACGAGCAGTACTTC,CASSSYRLAGLSYEQYF
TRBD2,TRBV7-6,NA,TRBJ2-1,TGTGCCAGCAGCATCAGGACTAGCGGGTACCATGAGCAGTTCTTC,CASSIRTSGYHEQFF
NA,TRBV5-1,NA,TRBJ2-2,TGCGCCAGCAGCCCCCTTTTGAGAGGGGGCACCGGGGAGCTGTTTTTT,CASSPLLRGGTGELFF
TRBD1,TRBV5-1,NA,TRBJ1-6,TGCGCCAGCAGCGCAGGTTTCGGACAGGGGAATTCACCCCTCCACTTT,CASSAGFGQGNSPLHF
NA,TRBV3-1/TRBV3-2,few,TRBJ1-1,TGTGCCAGCAGCCACGGAATGAACACTGAAGCTTTCTTT,CASSHGMNTEAFF
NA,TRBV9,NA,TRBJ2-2,TGTGCCAGCAGCGTAGTTGGCAGCAACACCGGGGAGCTGTTTTTT,CASSVVGSNTGELFF
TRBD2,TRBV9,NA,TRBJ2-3,TGTGCCAGCAGCCCCGGCCAGCGGGGGGCAGATACGCAGTATTTT,CASSPGQRGADTQYF
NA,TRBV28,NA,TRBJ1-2,TGTGCCAGCAGTTTTGAACAGGCGCAAAACTATGGCTACACCTTC,CASSFEQAQNYGYTF
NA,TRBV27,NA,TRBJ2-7,TGTGCCAGCAGTTTATCAGCAGGGTCCTACGAGCAGTACTTC,CASSLSAGSYEQYF
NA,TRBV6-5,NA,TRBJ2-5,TGTGCCAGCAGTTACGACTCGCAGCAGACCCAGTACTTC,CASSYDSQQTQYF
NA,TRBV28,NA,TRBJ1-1,TGTGCCAGCCGCCCAGGAGGCTCCACTGAAGCTTTCTTT,CASRPGGSTEAFF
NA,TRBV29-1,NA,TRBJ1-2,TGCAGCGTTGAAATGCGGCATTATGGCTACACCTTC,CSVEMRHYGYTF
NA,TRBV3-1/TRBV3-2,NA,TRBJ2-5,TGTGCCAGCAGCCAAAACCAAGAGACCCAGTACTTC,CASSQNQETQYF
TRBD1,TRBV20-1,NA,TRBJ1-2,TGCAGTGCTAGTACAGGGGTTGGCTACACCTTC,CSASTGVGYTF
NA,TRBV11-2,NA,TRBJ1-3,TGTGCCAGCAGCTTAGGAGGGGCCCCTGGAAACACCATATATTTT,CASSLGGAPGNTIYF
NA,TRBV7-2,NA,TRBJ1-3,TGTGCCAGCAGCTTAGTCCCAGTCCAGGGATCTGGAAACACCATATATTTT,CASSLVPVQGSGNTIYF
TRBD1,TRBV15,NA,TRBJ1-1,TGTGCCACCAGCAGAGATTCTGACAGGGCTGAAGCTTTCTTT,CATSRDSDRAEAFF
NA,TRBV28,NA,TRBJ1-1,TGTGCCAGCAGTTTAGTGGGACCGAACACTGAAGCTTTCTTT,CASSLVGPNTEAFF
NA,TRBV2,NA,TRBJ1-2,TGTGCCAGCAGCCCGCTTATTCCGTCTTCGACAGAAGGGAATGGCTACACCTTC,CASSPLIPSSTEGNGYTF
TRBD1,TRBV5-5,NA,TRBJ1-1,TGTGCCAGCAGCCCTGGACAGGGATGGAACACTGAAGCTTTCTTT,CASSPGQGWNTEAFF
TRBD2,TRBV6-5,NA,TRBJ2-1,TGTGCCAGCAGTATGGGGACTAGCGGGAGAAATGAGCAGTTCTTC,CASSMGTSGRNEQFF
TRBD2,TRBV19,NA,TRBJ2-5,TGTGCCAGTAGCACTAGCGATCAAGAGACCCAGTACTTC,CASSTSDQETQYF
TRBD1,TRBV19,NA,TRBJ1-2,TGTGCCAGTAGTCCTCTCTTGACAGGGGGCGCCGGCTATGGCTACACCTTC,CASSPLLTGGAGYGYTF
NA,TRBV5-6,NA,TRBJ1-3,TGTGCCAGCAGCTTGGGTATAGCTGGAAACACCATATATTTT,CASSLGIAGNTIYF
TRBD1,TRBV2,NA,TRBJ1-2,TGTGCCAGCAAAAAGACAGGGGTGGAGTCCGGCTACACCTTC,CASKKTGVESGYTF
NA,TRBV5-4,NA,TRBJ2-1,TGTGCCAGCAGCTTGGCCACGGCCGCCTACAATGAGCAGTTCTTC,CASSLATAAYNEQFF
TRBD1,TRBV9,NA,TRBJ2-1,TGTGCCAGCAGCGTTGACAGGGTTAGCAATGAGCAGTTCTTC,CASSVDRVSNEQFF
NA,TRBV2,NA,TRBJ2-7,TGTGCCAGCAGACGGTTTGTCCCTGCCGAGCAGTACTTC,CASRRFVPAEQYF
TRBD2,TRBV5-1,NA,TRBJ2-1,TGCGCCAGCAGCTTTGGGACTAGCGGGCCCAATGAGCAGTTCTTC,CASSFGTSGPNEQFF
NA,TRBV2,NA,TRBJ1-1,TGTGCCAGCACCGGAACTGGGTGGGGGACTGAAGCTTTCTTT,CASTGTGWGTEAFF